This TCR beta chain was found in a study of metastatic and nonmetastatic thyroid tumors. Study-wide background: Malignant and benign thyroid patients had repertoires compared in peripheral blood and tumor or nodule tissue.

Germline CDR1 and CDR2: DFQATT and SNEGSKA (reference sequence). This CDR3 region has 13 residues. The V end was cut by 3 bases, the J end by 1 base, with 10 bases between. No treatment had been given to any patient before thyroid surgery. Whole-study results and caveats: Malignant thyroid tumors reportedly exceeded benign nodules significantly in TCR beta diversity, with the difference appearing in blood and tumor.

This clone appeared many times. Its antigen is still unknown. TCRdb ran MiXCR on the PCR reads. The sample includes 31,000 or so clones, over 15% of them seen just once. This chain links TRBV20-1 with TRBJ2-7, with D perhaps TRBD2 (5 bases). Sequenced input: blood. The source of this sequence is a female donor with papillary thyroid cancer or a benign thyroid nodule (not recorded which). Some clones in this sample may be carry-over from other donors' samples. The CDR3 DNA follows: TGCAGTGCTAGTACTAGGTTTTCCTACGAGCAGTACTTC. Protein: CSASTRFSYEQYF.